This is a list of T cell receptor beta chains from one sample in a study of shared clonotypes between healthy human individuals. The repertoire was sequenced with immunoSEQ multiplex PCR; TCRdb's copy has only in-frame clones and lacks some. The sample consists of millions of clones, more than 80% of them appearing once. Sequencing input: naive CD4+ T cells sorted from blood. These receptors were collected from a man aged 18 to 29 in good health. CDR3s include the opening cysteine and the closing phenylalanine or tryptophan. The D gene is left open where the match is weak. Clone size is given for some rows only: seen once, a few or many times, or a class if the clone is expanded.

d_call clone_size j_call v_call cdr3_aa cdr3_nt
- - TRBJ1-5 TRBV5-1 CASSLSPNQPQHF TGCGCCAGCAGCTTGTCGCCGAATCAGCCCCAGCATTTT
- - TRBJ1-3 TRBV29-1 CSAGGGISGNTIYF TGCAGCGCCGGCGGGGGGATCTCTGGAAACACCATATATTTT
TRBD1 - TRBJ1-6 TRBV25-1 CASSAPGQGYSPLHF TGTGCCAGCAGTGCCCCGGGACAGGGCTATTCACCCCTCCACTTT
- - TRBJ2-7 TRBV29-1 CSVSRTALASYEQYF TGCAGCGTCTCTAGGACAGCATTGGCCTCCTACGAGCAGTACTTC
- - TRBJ2-2 TRBV28 CASSLGGPGELFF TGTGCCAGCAGTTTGGGGGGCCCCGGGGAGCTGTTTTTT
- - TRBJ1-2 TRBV6-5 CASSYGLSLNYGYTF TGTGCCAGCAGTTATGGTTTATCGCTAAACTATGGCTACACCTTC
TRBD1 - TRBJ1-5 TRBV6-1 CASTTGQASNQPQHF TGTGCCAGCACCACCGGACAGGCCAGCAATCAGCCCCAGCATTTT
- - TRBJ2-7 TRBV5-4 CASSSLTGGPYEQYF TGTGCCAGCAGCTCTCTGACCGGTGGACCCTACGAGCAGTACTTC
TRBD1 - TRBJ2-7 TRBV6-5 CASSLSPGQGGEQYF TGTGCCAGCAGCCTCTCCCCGGGACAGGGTGGCGAGCAGTACTTC
- once TRBJ2-6 TRBV10-3 CAISEVRAASGANVLTF TGTGCCATCAGTGAGGTGCGGGCAGCCTCTGGGGCCAACGTCCTGACTTTC
TRBD1 - TRBJ2-2 TRBV28 CASSLTQGGTGELFF TGTGCCAGCAGTTTAACACAGGGGGGAACCGGGGAGCTGTTTTTT